The entry below describes one T cell receptor (beta chain). The sample belongs to a study of shared clonotypes between healthy human individuals. Sequenced by immunoSEQ multiplex PCR; TCRdb stores in-frame clones only, minus some. The table includes roughly 2 million clones, 85% to 95% detected once. Germline V lookup: CDR1 SGHTA, CDR2 FQGNSA. V was clipped by 5 bases and J by 5 bases, with 19 bases between them. The CDR3 length is 16 residues. The chain uses TRBV7-2 and TRBJ1-5, with D possibly being TRBD1 (5 bases). Sequenced input: naive CD4+ T cells sorted from blood. Subset reported: CD45RA+ positively selected. The receptor comes from a man younger than 30 in good health. CDR3 nucleotide sequence: TGTGCCAGCAGCGAGCTTATCATCCAGGGCCATCAGCCCCAGCATTTT. Residues: CASSELIIQGHQPQHF. The variable domain in full, completed from reference TRBV7-2 and TRBJ1-5, reads GAGVSQSPSNKVTEKGKDVELRCDPISGHTALYWYRQSLGQGLEFLIYFQGNSAPDKSGLPSDRFSAERTGGSVSTLTIQRTQQEDSAVYLCASSELIIQGHQPQHFGDGTRLSIL.